Listed below are T cell receptor beta chains from one sample, sequenced in a study of OX40 agonist ivuxolimab in advanced cancers. Using immunoSEQ multiplex PCR, the repertoire was profiled, and TCRdb retains in-frame clones only, with some absent. The data show 8,500 to 11,000 clones, 77% seen once. The source was CD4+ or CD8+ T cells sorted from blood, collected in a trial of the OX40 agonist ivuxolimab. The source is an adult with an advanced solid tumor such as melanoma, head and neck, liver or kidney cancer. Both conserved end residues are part of each CDR3. D genes are given only for firm matches. Some rows have no size entry. The others give once, few or many, or a class for an expanded clone.

size: once; J: TRBJ1-2; D: TRBD1; V: TRBV5-4; DNA: TGTGCCAGCAGAGGACAGGGGGCGGGGTATGGCTACACCTTC; CDR3: CASRGQGAGYGYTF
size: NA; J: TRBJ2-7; D: TRBD2; V: TRBV5-6; DNA: TGTGCCAGCAGCCACCCATCCGGGACTAGCCGGTACGAGCAGTACTTC; CDR3: CASSHPSGTSRYEQYF
size: NA; J: TRBJ2-1; D: NA; V: TRBV7-8; DNA: TGTGCCAGCAGCTTCCAGATAACCTACAATGAGCAGTTCTTC; CDR3: CASSFQITYNEQFF
size: once; J: TRBJ1-2; D: TRBD1; V: TRBV10-3; DNA: TGTGCCATCAGTGAGACAGACAGGGCCTATGGCTACACCTTC; CDR3: CAISETDRAYGYTF
size: NA; J: TRBJ2-1; D: NA; V: TRBV27; DNA: TGTGCCAGCGGCCCCCCCCAGAATGAGCAGTTCTTC; CDR3: CASGPPQNEQFF
size: few; J: TRBJ2-1; D: NA; V: TRBV13; DNA: TGTGCCAGCGGTCGGACCAATTCGAATGAGCAGTTCTTC; CDR3: CASGRTNSNEQFF
size: NA; J: TRBJ2-5; D: NA; V: TRBV4-1; DNA: TGCGCCAGCAGCGGATCCTTCCAGAGCGGAGAGACCCAGTACTTC; CDR3: CASSGSFQSGETQYF
size: NA; J: TRBJ2-1; D: TRBD1; V: TRBV30; DNA: TGTGCCTGGAGTACAGGGGGAGAAAATGAGCAGTTCTTC; CDR3: CAWSTGGENEQFF
size: once; J: TRBJ2-2; D: NA; V: TRBV27; DNA: TGTGCCAGCAGTTTATCGGGCGGGTTCACCGGGGAGCTGTTTTTT; CDR3: CASSLSGGFTGELFF
size: NA; J: TRBJ2-1; D: TRBD2; V: TRBV7-9; DNA: TGTGCCAGCAGCTTCACTAGCGGGGGATACAATGAGCAGTTCTTC; CDR3: CASSFTSGGYNEQFF
size: NA; J: TRBJ2-7; D: NA; V: TRBV25-1; DNA: TGTGCCTGTCAAACAGGATACCCCTACGAGCAGTACTTC; CDR3: CACQTGYPYEQYF
size: NA; J: TRBJ2-7; D: TRBD1; V: TRBV27; DNA: TGTGCCAGCAGTCAAGGGACAGGCTCCTACGAGCAGTACTTC; CDR3: CASSQGTGSYEQYF
size: NA; J: TRBJ2-3; D: NA; V: TRBV5-6; DNA: TGTGCCAGCAGCTTGGTGACAGATACGCAGTATTTT; CDR3: CASSLVTDTQYF
size: NA; J: TRBJ2-3; D: TRBD2; V: TRBV6-4; DNA: TGTGCCAGCAGTGACCTTAGCGGGAGTACAGATACGCAGTATTTT; CDR3: CASSDLSGSTDTQYF
size: NA; J: TRBJ2-1; D: TRBD2; V: TRBV19; DNA: TGTGCCAGTAGTAGGACTAGCGGGAGGGACGCCTACAATGAGCAGTTCTTC; CDR3: CASSRTSGRDAYNEQFF
size: NA; J: TRBJ2-7; D: NA; V: TRBV7-8; DNA: TGTGCCAGCAGCTTTTCGCAGGACTACGAGCAGTACTTC; CDR3: CASSFSQDYEQYF
size: NA; J: TRBJ1-4; D: TRBD1; V: TRBV4-2; DNA: TGTGCCAGCAGCCAAGAACAGACAGGGATGGGTGAAAAACTGTTTTTT; CDR3: CASSQEQTGMGEKLFF
size: NA; J: TRBJ2-1; D: TRBD2; V: TRBV4-2; DNA: TGTGCCAGCAGCCAAGTTGGACCTCCCAGGGTAGCGGGACGGAGCTCCTACAATGAGCAGTTCTTC; CDR3: CASSQVGPPRVAGRSSYNEQFF
size: few; J: TRBJ1-1; D: NA; V: TRBV30; DNA: TGTGCCTGGGGGGGGAACACTGAAGCTTTCTTT; CDR3: CAWGGNTEAFF
size: NA; J: TRBJ1-1; D: NA; V: TRBV30; DNA: TGTGCCTGGAGTGTATCGACAGCCAATGAAGCTTTCTTT; CDR3: CAWSVSTANEAFF
size: once; J: TRBJ2-3; D: NA; V: TRBV27; DNA: TGTGCCAGCGGCAATATGGCGCAGTATTTT; CDR3: CASGNMAQYF
size: once; J: TRBJ2-7; D: NA; V: TRBV5-1; DNA: TGCGCCAGCAGCTTGGTAGGAGTAAGCGAGCAGTACTTC; CDR3: CASSLVGVSEQYF
size: NA; J: TRBJ2-7; D: TRBD2; V: TRBV5-1; DNA: TGCGCCAGCGGAGAGGGTTGGGGGGGCTACGAGCAGTACTTC; CDR3: CASGEGWGGYEQYF
size: NA; J: TRBJ2-1; D: NA; V: TRBV11-1; DNA: TGTGCCAGCACCTCGACTACGTACAATGAGCAGTTCTTC; CDR3: CASTSTTYNEQFF
size: NA; J: TRBJ2-1; D: NA; V: TRBV5-4; DNA: TGTGCCAGCAGCTTAAGCGCCGACTACAATGAGCAGTTCTTC; CDR3: CASSLSADYNEQFF
size: few; J: TRBJ2-7; D: NA; V: TRBV5-5; DNA: TGTGCCAGCAGCTTGCCCAGTGGCAACGACGAGAACGAGAAGGAGTACTTC; CDR3: CASSLPSGNDENEKEYF
size: NA; J: TRBJ2-3; D: NA; V: TRBV27; DNA: TGTGCCAGCAGTTCTCCGGTAGATACGCAGTATTTT; CDR3: CASSSPVDTQYF
size: NA; J: TRBJ1-2; D: NA; V: TRBV19; DNA: TGTGCCAGTAACCCAGGAAGTTTAGTCTATGGCTACACCTTC; CDR3: CASNPGSLVYGYTF
size: few; J: TRBJ2-1; D: TRBD2; V: TRBV27; DNA: TGTGCCAGCAGGACTAGCGGGATGTTTGAGCAGTTCTTC; CDR3: CASRTSGMFEQFF
size: few; J: TRBJ1-2; D: NA; V: TRBV27; DNA: TGTGCCAGCAGTCTCCTTCCGGGAGGGGACAGCTACACCTTC; CDR3: CASSLLPGGDSYTF
size: NA; J: TRBJ2-3; D: TRBD2; V: TRBV30; DNA: TGTGCCTGGAGTCCGGGACTAGGGGACACAGATACGCAGTATTTT; CDR3: CAWSPGLGDTDTQYF
size: NA; J: TRBJ2-3; D: NA; V: TRBV4-1; DNA: TGCGCCAGCAGCCAAGGAACAACTAACACAGATACGCAGTATTTT; CDR3: CASSQGTTNTDTQYF
size: NA; J: TRBJ2-7; D: NA; V: TRBV6-5; DNA: TGTGCCAGCAGTTACACCGTCGAGCAGTACTTC; CDR3: CASSYTVEQYF
size: NA; J: TRBJ1-2; D: TRBD1; V: TRBV28; DNA: TGTGCCAGCAGTGTATGGGACAGGGGTTGGGGGGACTATGGCTACACCTTC; CDR3: CASSVWDRGWGDYGYTF
size: NA; J: TRBJ1-1; D: TRBD1; V: TRBV15; DNA: TGTGCCACCAGCAAACGCAGACAGGGGCTCACTGAAGCTTTCTTT; CDR3: CATSKRRQGLTEAFF
size: few; J: TRBJ2-7; D: NA; V: TRBV4-1; DNA: TGCGCCAGCAGCCAAGGCGGGGCCGAGCAGTACTTC; CDR3: CASSQGGAEQYF
size: few; J: TRBJ2-1; D: NA; V: TRBV19; DNA: TGTGCCAGTAGTATTACCTCCTACAATGAGCAGTTCTTC; CDR3: CASSITSYNEQFF
size: NA; J: TRBJ2-1; D: NA; V: TRBV21-1; DNA: TGTGCCAGCAGCAAAGCCGGGACAGGGGGTGAGCAGTTCTTC; CDR3: CASSKAGTGGEQFF
size: NA; J: TRBJ2-1; D: TRBD2; V: TRBV7-3; DNA: TGTGCCAGCAGCTTAACGAACGGGGGGAACAATGAGCAGTTCTTC; CDR3: CASSLTNGGNNEQFF
size: NA; J: TRBJ1-4; D: NA; V: TRBV15; DNA: TGTGCCACCAGCAGCGGGACCGCCCCAACTAATGAAAAACTGTTTTTT; CDR3: CATSSGTAPTNEKLFF
size: NA; J: TRBJ2-5; D: TRBD1; V: TRBV6-1; DNA: TGTGCCAGCAGTGAATTTGCGACAGGGGGTTGGGAGACCCAGTACTTC; CDR3: CASSEFATGGWETQYF
size: few; J: TRBJ2-5; D: TRBD2; V: TRBV7-9; DNA: TGTGCCAGCAGCTTAGTAGGGACTAGCGGTCTCCCCGGGACCCAGTACTTC; CDR3: CASSLVGTSGLPGTQYF
size: NA; J: TRBJ2-2; D: NA; V: TRBV7-7; DNA: TGTGCTAGCAGTCCCCGGGGGAGGACCAGGGATGACGGGGAGCTGTTTTTT; CDR3: CASSPRGRTRDDGELFF
size: NA; J: TRBJ1-1; D: NA; V: TRBV27; DNA: TGTGCCAGCAGCCTCGGGAGGGGGTGGCCCACTGAAGCTTTCTTT; CDR3: CASSLGRGWPTEAFF
size: NA; J: TRBJ2-1; D: NA; V: TRBV7-9; DNA: TGTGCCAGCAGCCCCGGCCTACCCTACAATGAGCAGTTCTTC; CDR3: CASSPGLPYNEQFF
size: few; J: TRBJ2-2; D: TRBD2; V: TRBV7-9; DNA: TGTGCCAGCAGCTCAACTAGCGGGAGGCCGACCGGGGAGCTGTTTTTT; CDR3: CASSSTSGRPTGELFF
size: NA; J: TRBJ2-1; D: TRBD2; V: TRBV9; DNA: TGTGCCAGCAGCGTAGCCCCCAGCGGGAGGGTTTTCAATGAGCAGTTCTTC; CDR3: CASSVAPSGRVFNEQFF
size: NA; J: TRBJ2-7; D: TRBD1; V: TRBV7-6; DNA: TGTGCCAGCAGCCCCCCGGGACAGGGGGGCGAGCAGTACTTC; CDR3: CASSPPGQGGEQYF
size: NA; J: TRBJ2-3; D: TRBD1; V: TRBV27; DNA: TGTGCCAGCAGTCCCCTCCCGGGACAGGGGAGCACAGATACGCAGTATTTT; CDR3: CASSPLPGQGSTDTQYF
size: NA; J: TRBJ2-7; D: NA; V: TRBV30; DNA: TGTGCCTGGAGCGACTTGGGGGGGGCCCCCCACGAGCAGTACTTC; CDR3: CAWSDLGGAPHEQYF
size: few; J: TRBJ2-7; D: TRBD2; V: TRBV7-7; DNA: TGTGCTAGCAGCCCTAGCGGGTCCTACGAGCAGTACTTC; CDR3: CASSPSGSYEQYF
size: NA; J: TRBJ2-3; D: NA; V: TRBV6-6; DNA: TGTGCCAGCAGTTACTCCTCTAGCACAGATACGCAGTATTTT; CDR3: CASSYSSSTDTQYF
size: NA; J: TRBJ1-2; D: TRBD1; V: TRBV30; DNA: TGTGCCTGGAGCGGTAGACAGGGGGATGGCTACACCTTC; CDR3: CAWSGRQGDGYTF
size: once; J: TRBJ1-2; D: TRBD1; V: TRBV27; DNA: TGTGCCACTTTGACAGGGTCCTATGGCTACACCTTC; CDR3: CATLTGSYGYTF